This T cell receptor beta chain was sequenced in a study of blood T cell repertoires in COVID-19. Study-wide background: The origin of the acute and convalescent COVID-19 samples was the United States, Italy and Spain.

The CDR3 runs 11 residues. CDR1 and CDR2 from the germline V gene are SEHNR and FQNEAQ (reference sequence). Trimming pared 3 bases from V and 6 bases from J, leaving 3 bases between. Only in-frame clones appear in the TCRdb table, and some are missing; sequencing was by immunoSEQ multiplex PCR. This sample has around 120,000 clones; around 87% occur once, and the top ten carry almost 30%. Sequencing used peripheral blood. V and J are TRBV7-9 and TRBJ2-1; D is ambiguous. The clonotype comes from an older woman with acute or convalescent COVID-19. The CDR3 reads CASSFRNEQFF. The CDR3 coding sequence is TGTGCCAGCAGCTTCCGCAATGAGCAGTTCTTC.